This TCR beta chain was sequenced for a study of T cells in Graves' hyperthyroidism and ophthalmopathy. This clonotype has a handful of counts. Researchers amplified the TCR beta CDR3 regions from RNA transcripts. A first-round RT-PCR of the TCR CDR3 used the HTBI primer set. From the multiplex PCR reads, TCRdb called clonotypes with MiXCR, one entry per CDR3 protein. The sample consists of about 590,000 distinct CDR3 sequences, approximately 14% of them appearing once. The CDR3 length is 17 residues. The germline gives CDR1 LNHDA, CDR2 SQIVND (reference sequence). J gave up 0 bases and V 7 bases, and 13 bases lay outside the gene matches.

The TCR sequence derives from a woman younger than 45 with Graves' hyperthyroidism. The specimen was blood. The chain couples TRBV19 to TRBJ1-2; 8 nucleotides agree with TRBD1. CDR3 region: CASTESTGTGANYGYTF. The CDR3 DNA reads TGTGCCAGTACTGAGAGCACCGGGACAGGAGCTAACTATGGCTACACCTTC.